These 21 T cell receptor beta chains share one sample of origin, sequenced in a study of T cells in Graves' hyperthyroidism and ophthalmopathy. Researchers amplified the TCR beta CDR3 regions from RNA transcripts. Using the HTBI primer set, a first-round RT-PCR was run on the TCR CDR3. TCRdb analysed the multiplex PCR reads with MiXCR anew, one entry per CDR3 protein. The sample has 400,000 to 600,000 distinct CDR3 sequences, roughly 15% seen once. Input material: blood. The source is a woman aged 30 to 39 with Graves' ophthalmopathy.

This rearrangement joins TRBV3-1 to TRBJ1-1; D remains ambiguous. The CDR3 runs to 13 residues. Germline V gives CDR1 LGHDT, CDR2 YNNKEL (reference sequence). V lost 8 bases and J 1 base, leaving 11 bases between the germline ends. The CDR3 region has the DNA TGTGCCAGCGCGGCGAGAGAGAACACTGAAGCTTTCTTT. Protein product: CASAARENTEAFF.

This clonotype was recorded many times. J is TRBJ2-7 and V is TRBV7-9, with 8 bases fitting TRBD1. This CDR3 is built from 17 residues. J lost 2 bases, V lost 3 bases, and 12 bases had no gene match. Germline V gene lookup returns CDR1 SEHNR and CDR2 FQNEAQ (reference sequence). In nucleotides, the CDR3 is TGTGCCAGCAGCTTTTGGGGCAGGGGGCGGAACCCCTACGAGCAGTACTTC. Protein: CASSFWGRGRNPYEQYF.

This clonotype has ten or more counts. The chain uses TRBV6-2 or TRBV6-3 and TRBJ2-7; D may correspond to TRBD1 or TRBD2 (6 bases each). Trimming removed 0 bases at V and 6 bases at J, with 9 bases between. The CDR3 totals 13 residues. Germline V lookup: CDR1 MNHEY, CDR2 SVGEGT. CDR3 sequence: CASSYSGGGEQYF. In nucleotides, the CDR3 is TGTGCCAGCAGTTACTCGGGGGGCGGCGAGCAGTACTTC.

This clonotype was counted between two and nine times. The rearrangement uses TRBV9 and TRBJ1-5; tentatively, D is TRBD1 (5 bases). The ends were cut back, 4 bases at V and 4 bases at J, with 12 bases in the middle. This CDR3 region has 14 residues. Germline V CDR1 and CDR2: SGDLS, YYNGEE. CDR3 nucleotide sequence: TGTGCCAGCAGCCCCGGGGCCGCGAATCAGCCCCAGCATTTT. It yields the protein CASSPGAANQPQHF.

This clonotype was recorded many times. The rearrangement joins TRBV28 to TRBJ2-3, with D perhaps TRBD2 (6 bases). The CDR3 consists of 14 residues. In germline, CDR1 is MDHEN, CDR2 SYDVKM. The V end lost 2 bases, the J end lost 5 bases, and 11 bases lay between the germline ends. The CDR3, as DNA: TGTGCCAGCAGTTTAGTAGCAGCGGGAGATACGCAGTATTTT. Protein sequence: CASSLVAAGDTQYF.

This clonotype occurred many times. V is TRBV3-1 and J is TRBJ2-7; 8 bases match TRBD1. With V trimmed by 3 bases and J by 0 bases, 4 bases remained unmatched. The length of the CDR3 is 15 residues. CDR1 is LGHDT and CDR2 is YNNKEL in the germline V gene (reference sequence). This CDR3 is CASSQWGTGSYEQYF. The CDR3, as DNA: TGTGCCAGCAGCCAGTGGGGGACAGGCTCCTACGAGCAGTACTTC.

The V call is TRBV29-1, the J call TRBJ2-1, with a weak D call TRBD2 (5 bases). The V end was cut by 7 bases, the J end by 4 bases, with 14 bases between. CDR3 length: 13 residues. The germline V gene encodes CDR1 SQVTM and CDR2 ANQGSEA. CDR3 sequence reads: CSATKLDYNEQFF. The CDR3 bases are TGCAGCGCTACGAAACTAGATTACAATGAGCAGTTCTTC.

This clonotype was picked up many times. V gene TRBV27 combines with J gene TRBJ2-3; 7 bases fit TRBD2. The germline gives CDR1 MNHEY, CDR2 SMNVEV (reference sequence). V shed 4 bases and J 5 bases; nucleotides not matched to a gene: 15. There are 17 residues in the CDR3. The CDR3: CASSSPLGGGEKDTQYF. The DNA for the CDR3 is TGTGCCAGCAGTTCCCCTCTCGGGGGAGGGGAAAAAGATACGCAGTATTTT.

This clonotype has a count of ten or more. This chain links TRBV20-1 with TRBJ2-7; D may be TRBD1 (6 bases). Trimming shortened V by 5 bases and J by 1 base, and 9 bases separated the two germline ends. CDR3 length equals 12 residues. Germline CDR1 is DFQATT and CDR2 is SNEGSKA (reference sequence). The DNA for the CDR3 is TGCAGTGCTGTCCAGGGGTCCTACGAGCAGTACTTC. Its protein product is CSAVQGSYEQYF.

The gene calls are TRBV29-1 and TRBJ2-3, with TRBD1 identical over 7 bases. The V gene end was trimmed by 6 bases and the J gene end by 2 bases; junction bases not matched to a gene: 8. Germline values: CDR1 SQVTM, CDR2 ANQGSEA. There are 14 residues in the CDR3. The DNA for the CDR3 is TGCAGCGTCCCCGGGACAGCCCTCACAGATACGCAGTATTTT. Translation: CSVPGTALTDTQYF.

This clonotype showed up many times. The genes are TRBV28 and TRBJ1-1; D is perhaps TRBD1 (6 bases). Germline assignment: CDR1 MDHEN and CDR2 SYDVKM. There are 12 residues in the CDR3. V was cut by 5 bases and J by 6 bases, with 10 bases left in between. The CDR3 DNA reads TGTGCCAGCAGTGACCGACAGGCTGAAGCTTTCTTT. Its translation is CASSDRQAEAFF.

This clonotype was seen a few times. The genes are TRBV2 and TRBJ1-5; no clear D. The V gene lost 4 bases and the J gene lost 4 bases, with 17 bases spanning the gap. Looked up from germline, CDR1 is SNHLY and CDR2 is FYNNEI. This CDR3 comprises 16 residues. The CDR3 reads CASSGSSPGMNQPQHF. Here the CDR3 DNA reads TGTGCCAGCAGTGGCTCCTCCCCTGGGATGAATCAGCCCCAGCATTTT.

The CDR3 nucleotides read TGCAGTGCTAGGGGGGCTTTCTTT. Translating it yields CSARGAFF. The chain links TRBV20-1 to TRBJ1-1; no clear D gene. Trimming cost V 3 bases and J 11 bases, with 4 bases left between them. Germline assignment: CDR1 DFQATT and CDR2 SNEGSKA (reference sequence). The CDR3 totals 8 residues.

V is TRBV2 and J is TRBJ2-4; TRBD2 matches at 12 bases. Germline trimming cut 1 base from V and 7 bases from J; bases unmatched to any gene: 14. This CDR3 spans 19 amino acids. Germline V gives CDR1 SNHLY, CDR2 FYNNEI. DNA for the CDR3: TGTGCCAGCAGTGAAGATCGGGCTAGCGGGAGGGCCGTGCGTAACATTCAGTACTTC. The encoded protein is CASSEDRASGRAVRNIQYF.

The rearrangement joins TRBV30 to TRBJ2-7; possibly TRBD1 for D (6 bases). Germline-derived CDR1 and CDR2 are GTSNPN and SVGIG (reference sequence). The V end lost 0 bases, the J end lost 6 bases, and 12 bases lay between the germline ends. The CDR3 totals 13 residues. The CDR3 here is CAWSVTGWSEQYF. The CDR3 DNA reads TGTGCCTGGAGTGTCACAGGGTGGTCCGAGCAGTACTTC.

This clonotype has ten or more counts. The rearrangement links TRBV10-3 to TRBJ1-1, with TRBD1 as a possible D gene (5 bases). The V gene lost 2 bases and the J gene lost 5 bases, with 12 bases spanning the gap. The CDR3 has 14 residues. CDR1 and CDR2 from the germline V gene are ENHRY and SYGVKD. CDR3 nucleotides: TGTGCCATCAGTGAGGGTGGGGGATTTACTGAAGCTTTCTTT. Translating it yields CAISEGGGFTEAFF.

This clonotype was seen many times. The genes are TRBV3-1 and TRBJ2-7, with 8 positions matching TRBD2. J was trimmed by 2 bases and V by 3 bases; bases with no gene match: 9. The CDR3 runs 16 residues. The germline CDR1 and CDR2 sequences are LGHDT and YNNKEL (reference sequence). CDR3 amino acids: CASSHPFSGKPYEQYF. CDR3 nucleotides: TGTGCCAGCAGCCACCCTTTTAGCGGGAAGCCCTACGAGCAGTACTTC.

As DNA, the CDR3 is TGTGCCAGCAGCAGGACAGGGGAGGATGAGCAGTTCTTC. The encoded protein is CASSRTGEDEQFF. J is TRBJ2-1 and V is TRBV28; 9 bases fit TRBD1. V lost 6 bases, J lost 8 bases, and 5 bases stayed unmatched. The CDR3 spans 13 residues. Per the germline V gene, CDR1 is MDHEN and CDR2 is SYDVKM.

Comments on this clonotype: A read error may explain this, as a much larger clone is one base away. The chain combines TRBV27 with TRBJ2-3, with D possibly matching TRBD2 (6 bases). This CDR3 has 15 amino acids. Germline CDR1 and CDR2: MNHEY and SMNVEV (reference sequence). This CDR3 reads CANSFSGAFTDTQYF. CDR3 in DNA: TGTGCCAACAGTTTTTCGGGAGCTTTCACAGATACGCAGTATTTT.

Notes on this clonotype: A much larger clone is a single base away; this may be a read error. This rearrangement joins TRBV20-1 to TRBJ2-1; the D is unclear. The CDR3 totals 14 residues. V was pared by 0 bases and J by 10 bases, with 16 bases between. Germline CDR1 and CDR2: DFQATT and SNEGSKA (reference sequence). The DNA of the CDR3 is TGCAGTGCTAGAGAGGAATTTTACGGCTACGAGCAGTTCTTC. It yields the protein CSAREEFYGYEQFF.

This clonotype was picked up many times. The CDR3 is CASSLVAGVSNEQFF. CDR3 DNA sequence: TGTGCCAGCAGCTTAGTAGCGGGAGTAAGTAATGAGCAGTTCTTC. The chain recombines TRBV7-2 with TRBJ2-1; 9 nucleotides agree with TRBD2. From germline, CDR1 is SGHTA and CDR2 FQGNSA. The CDR3 runs 15 residues. Trimming at V came to 1 base and at J to 7 bases, leaving 5 bases not matched to a gene.